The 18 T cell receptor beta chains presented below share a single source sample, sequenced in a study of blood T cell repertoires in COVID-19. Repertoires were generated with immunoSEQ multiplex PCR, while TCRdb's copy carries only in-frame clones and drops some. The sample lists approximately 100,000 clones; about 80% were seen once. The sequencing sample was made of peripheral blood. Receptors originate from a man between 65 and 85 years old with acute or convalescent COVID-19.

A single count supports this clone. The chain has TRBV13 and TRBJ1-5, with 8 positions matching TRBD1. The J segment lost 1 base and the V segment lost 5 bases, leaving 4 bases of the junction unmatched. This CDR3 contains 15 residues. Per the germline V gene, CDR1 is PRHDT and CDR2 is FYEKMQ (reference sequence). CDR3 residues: CASSGRQGSNQPQHF. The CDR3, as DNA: TGTGCCAGCAGCGGTCGACAGGGGAGCAATCAGCCCCAGCATTTT.

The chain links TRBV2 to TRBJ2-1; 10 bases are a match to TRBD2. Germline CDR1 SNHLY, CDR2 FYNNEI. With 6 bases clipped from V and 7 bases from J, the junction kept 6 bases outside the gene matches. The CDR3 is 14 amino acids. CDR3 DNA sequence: TGTGCCAGCAGCCGGCTAGCGGGAGTGAATGAGCAGTTCTTC. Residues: CASSRLAGVNEQFF.

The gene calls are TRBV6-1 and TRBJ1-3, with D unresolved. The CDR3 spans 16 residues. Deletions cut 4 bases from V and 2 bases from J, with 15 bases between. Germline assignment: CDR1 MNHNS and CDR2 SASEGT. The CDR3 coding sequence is TGTGCCAGCAGTGGTCGCAGGACTGGAACTGGAAACACCATATATTTT. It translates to CASSGRRTGTGNTIYF.

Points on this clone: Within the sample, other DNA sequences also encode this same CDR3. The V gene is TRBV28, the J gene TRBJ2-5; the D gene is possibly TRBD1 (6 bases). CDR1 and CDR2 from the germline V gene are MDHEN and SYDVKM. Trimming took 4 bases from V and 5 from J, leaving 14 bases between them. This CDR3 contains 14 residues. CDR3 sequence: CASSSSQGYETQYF. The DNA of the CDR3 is TGTGCCAGCAGTTCTAGCCAGGGGTACGAGACCCAGTACTTC.

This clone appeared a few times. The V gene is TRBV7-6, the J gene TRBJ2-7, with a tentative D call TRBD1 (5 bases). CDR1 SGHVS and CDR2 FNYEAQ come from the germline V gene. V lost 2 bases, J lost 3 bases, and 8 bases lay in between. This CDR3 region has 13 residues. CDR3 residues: CASSLFQGYEQYF. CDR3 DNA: TGTGCCAGCAGCTTATTTCAGGGCTACGAGCAGTACTTC.

CDR3 in amino acids: CATSRDSSTSYNEQFF. DNA for the CDR3: TGTGCCACCAGCAGAGATTCGAGTACCTCCTACAATGAGCAGTTCTTC. The chain carries TRBV15 and TRBJ2-1; D is uncertain. Germline CDR1 LNHNV, CDR2 YYDKDF (reference sequence). V was clipped by 0 bases and J by 0 bases, with 9 bases between them. The CDR3 length is 16 residues.

CDR3 sequence: CASSPPRDRAGLGEKLFF. The CDR3 DNA sequence: TGTGCCAGCTCACCACCACGGGACAGGGCGGGGCTCGGTGAAAAACTGTTTTTT. The chain uses TRBV18 and TRBJ1-4; TRBD1 aligns across 9 bases. The CDR3 spans 18 residues. J gave up 7 bases and V 0 bases, and 12 bases lay outside the gene matches. Germline CDR1 is KGHSH and CDR2 is LQKENI.

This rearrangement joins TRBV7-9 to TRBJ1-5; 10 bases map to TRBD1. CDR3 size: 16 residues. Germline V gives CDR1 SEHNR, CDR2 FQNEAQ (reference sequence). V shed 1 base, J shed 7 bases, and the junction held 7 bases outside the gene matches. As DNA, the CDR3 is TGTGCCAGCAGCTTAGGGGACAGGGGCGCAGGGCAGCCCCAGCATTTT. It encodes CASSLGDRGAGQPQHF. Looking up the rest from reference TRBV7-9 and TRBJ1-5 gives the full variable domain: DTGVSQNPRHKITKRGQNVTFRCDPISEHNRLYWYRQTLGQGPEFLTYFQNEAQLEKSRLLSDRFSAERPKGSFSTLEIQRTEQGDSAMYLCASSLGDRGAGQPQHFGDGTRLSIL.

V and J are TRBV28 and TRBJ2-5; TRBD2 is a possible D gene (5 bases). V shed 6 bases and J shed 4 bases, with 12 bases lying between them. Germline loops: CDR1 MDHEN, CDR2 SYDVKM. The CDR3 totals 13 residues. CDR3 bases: TGTGCCAGCAGGTCGGAGGCCAGAGAGACCCAGTACTTC. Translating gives CASRSEARETQYF.

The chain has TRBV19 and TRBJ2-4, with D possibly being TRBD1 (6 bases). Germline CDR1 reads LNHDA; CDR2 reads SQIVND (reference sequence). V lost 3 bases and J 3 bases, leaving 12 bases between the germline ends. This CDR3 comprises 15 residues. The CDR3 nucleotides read TGTGCCAGTAGTATTCGACAGGTTGGCAAAAACATTCAGTACTTC. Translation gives CASSIRQVGKNIQYF.

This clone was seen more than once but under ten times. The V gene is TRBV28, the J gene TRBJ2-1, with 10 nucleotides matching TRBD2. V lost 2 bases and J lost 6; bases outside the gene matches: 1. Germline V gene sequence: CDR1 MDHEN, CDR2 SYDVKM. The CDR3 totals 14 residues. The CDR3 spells CASSLLAGANEQFF. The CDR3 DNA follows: TGTGCCAGCAGTTTACTAGCGGGAGCCAATGAGCAGTTCTTC.

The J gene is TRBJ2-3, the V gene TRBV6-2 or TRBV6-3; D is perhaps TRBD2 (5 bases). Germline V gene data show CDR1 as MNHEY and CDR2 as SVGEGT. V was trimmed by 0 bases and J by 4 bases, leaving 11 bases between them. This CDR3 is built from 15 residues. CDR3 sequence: CASSYSLEPSDTQYF. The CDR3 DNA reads TGTGCCAGCAGTTACTCACTAGAGCCCTCAGATACGCAGTATTTT.

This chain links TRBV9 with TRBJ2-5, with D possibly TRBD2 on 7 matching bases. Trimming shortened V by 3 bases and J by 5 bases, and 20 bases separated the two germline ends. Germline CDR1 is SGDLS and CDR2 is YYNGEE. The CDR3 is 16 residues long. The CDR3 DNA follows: TGTGCCAGCAGCGGGGAGGGGGACGGGAGGCTTGAGACCCAGTACTTC. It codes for CASSGEGDGRLETQYF.

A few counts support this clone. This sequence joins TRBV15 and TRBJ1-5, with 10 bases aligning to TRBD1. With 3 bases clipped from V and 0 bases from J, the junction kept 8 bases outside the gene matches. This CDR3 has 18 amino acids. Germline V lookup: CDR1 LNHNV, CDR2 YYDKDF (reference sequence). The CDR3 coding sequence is TGTGCCACCAGCAGGAGGGACAGGGGACTCCATAGCAATCAGCCCCAGCATTTT. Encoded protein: CATSRRDRGLHSNQPQHF. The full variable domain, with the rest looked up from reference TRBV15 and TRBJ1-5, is DAMVIQNPRYQVTQFGKPVTLSCSQTLNHNVMYWYQQKSSQAPKLLFHYYDKDFNNEADTPDNFQSRRPNTSFCFLDIRSPGLGDTAMYLCATSRRDRGLHSNQPQHFGDGTRLSIL.

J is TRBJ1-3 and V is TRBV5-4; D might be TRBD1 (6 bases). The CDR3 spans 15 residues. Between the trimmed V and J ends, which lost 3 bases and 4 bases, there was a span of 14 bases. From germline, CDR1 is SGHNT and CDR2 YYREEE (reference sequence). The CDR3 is CASSSVPQGGNTIYF. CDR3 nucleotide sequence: TGTGCCAGCAGCTCTGTCCCACAGGGAGGAAACACCATATATTTT.

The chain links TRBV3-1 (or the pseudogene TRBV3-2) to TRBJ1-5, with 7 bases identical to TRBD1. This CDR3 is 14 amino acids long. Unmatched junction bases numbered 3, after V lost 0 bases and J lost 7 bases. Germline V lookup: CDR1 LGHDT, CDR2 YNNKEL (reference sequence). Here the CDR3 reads CASSQDAGGQPQHF. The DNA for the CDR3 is TGTGCCAGCAGCCAAGATGCAGGGGGACAGCCCCAGCATTTT.

CDR3 in DNA: TGTGCCTCCCAAGGTAGCGAGACAGATACGCAGTATTTT. This sequence encodes CASQGSETDTQYF. This sequence joins TRBV9 and TRBJ2-3; maybe TRBD2 (5 bases). CDR3 length equals 13 residues. Per the germline V gene, CDR1 is SGDLS and CDR2 is YYNGEE. Between the trimmed V and J ends, which lost 10 bases and 3 bases, there was a span of 15 bases.

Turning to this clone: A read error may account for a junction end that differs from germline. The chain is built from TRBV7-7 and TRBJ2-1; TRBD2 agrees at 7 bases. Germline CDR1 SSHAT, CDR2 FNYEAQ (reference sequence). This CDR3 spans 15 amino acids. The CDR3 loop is CASSFSAGAGHEQFF. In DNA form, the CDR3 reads TGTGCTAGCAGCTTTTCTGCGGGAGCCGGGCATGAGCAGTTCTTC.